The 20 T cell receptor beta chains in this list originate from one sample, sequenced in a study of T cell responses to AZD1222 COVID-19 vaccine (dated by TCRdb to 2020 to 2023). The intended sense of this specimen's time point label: baseline before first vaccination. Library generation was performed with the immunoSEQ multiplex PCR assay. TCRdb took this table from immuneACCESS and kept in-frame rearrangements with V and J called. Such tables lack part of the clones; where checked against another copy, unresolved V genes explain under half of the gap, and the rest is unexplained. A total of 130,000 to 150,000 clones appear in this sample, 93% of them only once. Of the sample, around 1.9% falls within the top ten clones. The specimen comprised peripheral blood, sampled on day 0 of AZD1222 vaccination. The receptors here all came from an adult in good health.

The table lists this clone with a few counts. Here the CDR3 DNA reads TGCAGCGTTGTTGGCACGGCAAATGTGGGGAGTTACGAGCAGTACTTC. Protein product: CSVVGTANVGSYEQYF. The chain recombines TRBV29-1 with TRBJ2-7; D is possibly TRBD2 (5 bases). CDR1 is SQVTM and CDR2 is ANQGSEA in the germline V gene. The CDR3 extends over 16 amino acids. The V end lost 4 bases, the J end lost 4 bases, and 23 bases lay between the germline ends.

The rearrangement links TRBV18 to TRBJ1-1; TRBD1 matches at 7 bases. In germline, CDR1 is KGHSH, CDR2 LQKENI. The J segment lost 0 bases and the V segment lost 4 bases, leaving 2 bases of the junction unmatched. This CDR3 has 14 amino acids. DNA of the CDR3: TGTGCCAGCTCACAAACAGGGGTGAACACTGAAGCTTTCTTT. This codes for CASSQTGVNTEAFF.

The chain recombines TRBV15 with TRBJ1-2, with 7 bases aligning to TRBD1. This CDR3 region has 15 residues. V trimming: 0 bases; J trimming: 3 bases; junction bases outside the gene matches: 4. Germline values: CDR1 LNHNV, CDR2 YYDKDF (reference sequence). This chain's CDR3 is CATSRDRDSYYGYTF. CDR3 bases: TGTGCCACCAGCAGAGACCGGGACAGTTACTATGGCTACACCTTC.

The chain combines TRBV27 with TRBJ2-5; tentatively, D is TRBD1 or TRBD2 (5 bases each). The germline V gene has CDR1 MNHEY and CDR2 SMNVEV (reference sequence). Trimming cost V 5 bases and J 7 bases, with 17 bases left between them. CDR3 size: 14 residues. The DNA for the CDR3 is TGTGCCAGCAGTACCGGACTCGGGGCGGGGACCCAGTACTTC. Its translation is CASSTGLGAGTQYF.

This clone is a singleton in its sample. The chain links TRBV19 to TRBJ1-1; D is ambiguous. Germline CDR1 is LNHDA and CDR2 is SQIVND (reference sequence). CDR3 length: 16 amino acids. The V gene lost 6 bases and the J gene lost 0 bases, with 17 bases spanning the gap. CDR3 DNA: TGTGCCAGTAGGACCCTAGGGCTAACCTTGAACACTGAAGCTTTCTTT. It encodes CASRTLGLTLNTEAFF.

The chain combines TRBV28 with TRBJ2-7; possibly TRBD2 for D (6 bases). The CDR3 extends over 15 amino acids. Germline CDR1 and CDR2: MDHEN and SYDVKM. Trimming took off 6 bases at V and 0 bases at J, with 15 bases between the two ends. The CDR3 spells CASRPGDFDSYEQYF. Written as DNA, the CDR3 is TGTGCCAGCAGACCGGGAGATTTCGACTCCTACGAGCAGTACTTC.

This chain joins TRBV14 and TRBJ1-6; 8 bases line up with TRBD1. Germline-derived CDR1 and CDR2 are SGHDN and FVKESK. V lost 3 bases and J lost 2; bases outside the gene matches: 0. The CDR3 totals 15 residues. As DNA, the CDR3 is TGTGCCAGCAGCCAGACAGGGGCCTATAATTCACCCCTCCACTTT. Protein: CASSQTGAYNSPLHF.

The V gene is TRBV5-4, the J gene TRBJ1-1; D ambiguous. The germline V gene encodes CDR1 SGHNT and CDR2 YYREEE (reference sequence). Trimming removed 2 bases at V and 0 bases at J, with 8 bases between. The CDR3 loop spans 14 amino acids. The CDR3 region has the DNA TGTGCCAGCAGCTTCGGGATCATGAACACTGAAGCTTTCTTT. This encodes CASSFGIMNTEAFF. The full variable domain, with the rest looked up from reference TRBV5-4 and TRBJ1-1, is ETGVTQSPTHLIKTRGQQVTLRCSSQSGHNTVSWYQQALGQGPQFIFQYYREEENGRGNFPPRFSGLQFPNYSSELNVNALELDDSALYLCASSFGIMNTEAFFGQGTRLTVV.

The chain employs TRBV27 and TRBJ1-1; no definite D call. The CDR3 has 14 amino acids. V lost 6 bases and J lost 1, with 12 bases in between. Per germline, CDR1 MNHEY and CDR2 SMNVEV (reference sequence). CDR3 DNA: TGTGCCAGCAGGAAGATGGGTTCGAACACTGAAGCTTTCTTT. This sequence encodes CASRKMGSNTEAFF.

The chain employs TRBV6-4 and TRBJ1-6, with D perhaps matching TRBD1 (5 bases). Deletions cut 5 bases from V and 6 bases from J, with 8 bases between. Germline V gene lookup returns CDR1 MRHNA and CDR2 SNTAGT. This CDR3 spans 13 amino acids. CDR3: CASSQGFNSPLHF. The DNA of the CDR3 is TGTGCCAGCAGTCAGGGTTTTAATTCACCCCTCCACTTT.

The V call is TRBV27, the J call TRBJ2-7; D might be TRBD2 (6 bases). The CDR3 length is 13 residues. Germline lookup yields CDR1 MNHEY and CDR2 SMNVEV (reference sequence). The ends were cut back, 0 bases at V and 5 bases at J, with 8 bases in the middle. As DNA, the CDR3 is TGTGCCAGCAGTTTATCGGAGGGAAACGAGCAGTACTTC. This gives the protein CASSLSEGNEQYF.

V and J are TRBV6-1 and TRBJ1-1; the D gene is possibly TRBD1 (6 bases). Per the germline V gene, CDR1 is MNHNS and CDR2 is SASEGT. CDR3 size: 15 residues. Trimming removed 3 bases from V and 1 base from J, with 12 bases in between. As DNA, the CDR3 is TGTGCCAGCAGTGAGGGGGCCGCACCGAACACTGAAGCTTTCTTT. Amino acids: CASSEGAAPNTEAFF.

This clone was seen only once. This CDR3 is also generated by other DNA sequences in the sample. The chain links TRBV9 to TRBJ2-3, with D uncertain. Trimming shortened V by 4 bases and J by 5 bases, and 8 bases separated the two germline ends. Germline values: CDR1 SGDLS, CDR2 YYNGEE. The CDR3 length is 12 residues. The chain's CDR3 is CASSPSGDTQYF. CDR3 sequence (DNA): TGTGCCAGCAGCCCCTCCGGAGATACGCAGTATTTT. Based on the CDR3 plus reference TRBV9 and TRBJ2-3, the full variable domain is DSGVTQTPKHLITATGQRVTLRCSPRSGDLSVYWYQQSLDQGLQFLIQYYNGEERAKGNILERFSAQQFPDLHSELNLSSLELGDSALYFCASSPSGDTQYFGPGTRLTVL.

On this clone: The identical CDR3 is also encoded by other nucleotide sequences in the sample. This chain connects TRBV7-9 to TRBJ1-2; D ambiguous. The germline V gene has CDR1 SEHNR and CDR2 FQNEAQ (reference sequence). V lost 1 base and J 1 base, leaving 4 bases between the germline ends. The CDR3 extends over 13 amino acids. CDR3 region: CASSLGDNYGYTF. DNA for the CDR3: TGTGCCAGCAGCTTAGGAGATAACTATGGCTACACCTTC.

This rearrangement joins TRBV30 to TRBJ2-1; D ambiguous. This CDR3 is 12 amino acids long. Germline assignment: CDR1 GTSNPN and CDR2 SVGIG (reference sequence). The ends were cut back, 0 bases at V and 6 bases at J, with 6 bases in the middle. The CDR3 nucleotides are TGTGCCTGGAGTGTAAGGGCCAATGAGCAGTTCTTC. It specifies CAWSVRANEQFF.

The V gene is TRBV25-1, the J gene TRBJ2-2; a weak D match, TRBD1 (5 bases). The CDR3 covers 14 residues. The ends were cut back, 3 bases at V and 6 bases at J, with 11 bases in the middle. CDR1 MGHDK and CDR2 SYGVNS come from the germline V gene. The CDR3 protein is CASSDQGLPGELFF. CDR3 nucleotide sequence: TGTGCCAGCAGTGATCAGGGATTACCCGGGGAGCTGTTTTTT.

The chain is built from TRBV5-1 and TRBJ1-1; D perhaps matches TRBD1 (5 bases). Germline lookup yields CDR1 SGHRS and CDR2 YFSETQ. V was trimmed by 4 bases and J by 2 bases, leaving 12 bases between them. The CDR3 runs 14 residues. The CDR3 region has the DNA TGCGCCAGCAGCCTCGGGACGGTAAACACTGAAGCTTTCTTT. Encoded protein: CASSLGTVNTEAFF.

V usage is TRBV4-1 and J usage is TRBJ2-3; D possibly corresponds to TRBD2 (5 bases). This CDR3 has 14 residues. Trimming removed 2 bases at V and 6 bases at J, with 12 bases between. The germline CDR1 and CDR2 sequences are MGHRA and YSYEKL. The CDR3 sequence is CASSQREQRDTQYF. In DNA form, the CDR3 reads TGCGCCAGCAGCCAACGGGAACAAAGGGATACGCAGTATTTT.

This clone came up once. V usage is TRBV19 and J usage is TRBJ2-5; 7 nucleotides agree with TRBD2. The J segment lost 5 bases and the V segment lost 4 bases, leaving 7 bases of the junction unmatched. The CDR3 consists of 14 residues. Germline V gene sequence: CDR1 LNHDA, CDR2 SQIVND (reference sequence). CDR3 amino acids: CASSRGGEWETQYF. Written as DNA, the CDR3 is TGTGCCAGTAGTAGGGGAGGGGAGTGGGAGACCCAGTACTTC.

The chain joins TRBV12-5 to TRBJ2-1; TRBD2 matches 10 bases. CDR3 size: 16 residues. J was trimmed by 7 bases and V by 5 bases; bases with no gene match: 11. Per the germline V gene, CDR1 is LGHNT and CDR2 is FRNRAP. The CDR3 DNA is TGTGCTAGTGGTATACCCCCAGGACTAGCGGAGAATGAGCAGTTCTTC. It specifies CASGIPPGLAENEQFF.